This is a list of T cell receptor beta chains from one sample in a study of blood T cell repertoires in COVID-19. Sequencing was performed with immunoSEQ multiplex PCR; in TCRdb, only in-frame clones are kept and a portion is missing. The sample holds fewer than 250,000 clones, about 86% seen once. The specimen sequenced was peripheral blood. The receptors were gathered from a woman between 45 and 65 years old with acute or convalescent COVID-19. The CDR3 runs from the conserved cysteine through the conserved F or W. The D gene is left open where the match is weak. Clone size is stated in some rows and not others, as once, few, many or a class when expanded.

TRBD1 | TRBJ2-2 | TRBV2 | NA | TGTGCCAGCAGTATGACAGGGGGATTCACCGGGGAGCTGTTTTTT | CASSMTGGFTGELFF
NA | TRBJ2-7 | TRBV10-3 | NA | TGTGCCATCAGTGAGGCGATGACGGAGGAGCAGTACTTC | CAISEAMTEEQYF
TRBD2 | TRBJ2-5 | TRBV23-1 | NA | TGCGCCAGCAGTCAATCGATCTCACTAGCGGCCCTGGGGGAGACCCAGTACTTC | CASSQSISLAALGETQYF
TRBD2 | TRBJ2-2 | TRBV4-2 | NA | TGTGCCAGCAGTCCTATGGGAGGTGATAGCGGGAGGGCGGACCGGGAGCTGTTTTTT | CASSPMGGDSGRADRELFF
NA | TRBJ2-3 | TRBV7-8 | NA | TGTGCCAGCAGCTTAGCCGTCACAGATACGCAGTATTTT | CASSLAVTDTQYF
NA | TRBJ1-1 | TRBV19 | NA | TGTGCCAGTAGTATAGGAGGGTTGAACACTGAAGCTTTCTTT | CASSIGGLNTEAFF
TRBD1 | TRBJ2-1 | TRBV30 | NA | TGTGCCTGGAGTAGGACAGGCGCATCCTACAATGAGCAGTTCTTC | CAWSRTGASYNEQFF
TRBD1 | TRBJ2-7 | TRBV2 | NA | TGTGCCAGCACCCTCCTGGGCCCGACAGGGTACGAGCAGTACTTC | CASTLLGPTGYEQYF
TRBD2 | TRBJ2-3 | TRBV11-2 | NA | TGTGCCAGCAGCTTAGCTGGGACTAGCGGGAGGAGTGATACGCAGTATTTT | CASSLAGTSGRSDTQYF
NA | TRBJ1-1 | TRBV5-1 | NA | TGCGCCAGCAGCTTGTCCCCCATGACAGAGAACACTGAAGCTTTCTTT | CASSLSPMTENTEAFF
TRBD1 | TRBJ1-1 | TRBV6-6 | NA | TGTGCCAGCACTCAGGGGGAGACTGAAGCTTTCTTT | CASTQGETEAFF
TRBD2 | TRBJ2-7 | TRBV7-2 | NA | TGTGCCAGCAGCGCCGGACTAGCGCTTCTCTACGAGCAGTACTTC | CASSAGLALLYEQYF
TRBD2 | TRBJ2-2 | TRBV4-2 | NA | TGTGCCAGCAGCCAAGCACTAGCGGGACGCACCGGGGAGCTGTTTTTT | CASSQALAGRTGELFF
NA | TRBJ2-5 | TRBV7-9 | NA | TGTGCCAGTTCGAACGGGTTAGAGACCCAGTACTTC | CASSNGLETQYF
NA | TRBJ2-7 | TRBV6-5 | NA | TGTGCCAGCAGTTACTCGGCTACTCGAGGCTACGAGCAGTACTTC | CASSYSATRGYEQYF
TRBD1 | TRBJ1-2 | TRBV19 | NA | TGTGCCAGTAGACTTTGGACAGGCGACGGGGGCTACACCTTC | CASRLWTGDGGYTF
TRBD2 | TRBJ2-7 | TRBV29-1 | once | TGCAGCGTTGAAGATCAGACTAGCGGCTCCTACGAGCAGTACTTC | CSVEDQTSGSYEQYF
TRBD2 | TRBJ2-1 | TRBV3-1/TRBV3-2 | NA | TGTGCCAGCAGCCAAGAGACATGGCTAGCGGGTCATGGAGCTAACAATGAGCAGTTCTTC | CASSQETWLAGHGANNEQFF
TRBD2 | TRBJ2-7 | TRBV7-2 | once | TGTGCCAGCAGTCGGGACTACCACGAGCAGTACTTC | CASSRDYHEQYF
TRBD1 | TRBJ2-3 | TRBV6-5 | few | TGTGCCAGCAGAAGGGGACAGGGGGGCACAGATACGCAGTATTTT | CASRRGQGGTDTQYF
NA | TRBJ2-1 | TRBV1 | NA | TGCACCAGCAGCCAATTAGGGACTAGCCCCCCATCCAGCAATGAGCAGTTCTTC | CTSSQLGTSPPSSNEQFF
TRBD2 | TRBJ2-7 | TRBV7-2 | NA | TGTGCCAGCAGCTTTAGCGGGAGCAATGAGCAGTACTTC | CASSFSGSNEQYF
TRBD2 | TRBJ2-5 | TRBV24-1 | NA | TGTGCCACCAGTGACCGGACTAGCCAAGAGACCCAGTACTTC | CATSDRTSQETQYF
NA | TRBJ2-3 | TRBV11-2 | few | TGTGCCAGCATAGTGAGTGGCACAGATACGCAGTATTTT | CASIVSGTDTQYF
TRBD2 | TRBJ2-5 | TRBV4-2 | NA | TGTGCCAGCAGCCCAACGACTAGCGGGTCTCAAGAGACCCAGTACTTC | CASSPTTSGSQETQYF
NA | TRBJ1-4 | TRBV28 | NA | TGTGCCAGCAGCCAGACACACCACGGGGGGGACAAGAAGGAAAAACTGTTTTTT | CASSQTHHGGDKKEKLFF
NA | TRBJ2-1 | TRBV12-3/TRBV12-4 | NA | TGTGCCAGCAGGACGGACTTCACTACTGAGCAGTTCTTC | CASRTDFTTEQFF
NA | TRBJ2-3 | TRBV6-5 | NA | TGTGCCAGCAGAGAGACAGGGAGGGATACGCAGTATTTT | CASRETGRDTQYF
TRBD2 | TRBJ2-4 | TRBV27 | NA | TGTGCCAGCCGCCTTCTACTAGCGGGAGGAAACATTCAGTACTTC | CASRLLLAGGNIQYF
TRBD2 | TRBJ2-7 | TRBV28 | NA | TGTGCCAGCAGTCCTAGGACTAGCGGTTACGAGCAGTACTTC | CASSPRTSGYEQYF
NA | TRBJ1-1 | TRBV6-6 | NA | TGTGCCAGCAGCCCCTCAGGCGGGGACACTGAAGCTTTCTTT | CASSPSGGDTEAFF
TRBD1 | TRBJ1-2 | TRBV30 | once | TGTGCCTGGAGTGCCGGGACAGGGCTTCTTGGGGGGCCAAAACACTATGGCTACACCTTC | CAWSAGTGLLGGPKHYGYTF
TRBD2 | TRBJ2-1 | TRBV27 | NA | TGTGCCAGCAGTTTACCCGGGTTAGCGGGAGGGCGGGGCGTGCGCGAGCAGTTCTTC | CASSLPGLAGGRGVREQFF
TRBD2 | TRBJ2-2 | TRBV3-1/TRBV3-2 | NA | TGTGCCAGCAGCCAACCGAGTCTAGCGGGAGCGAACACCGGGGAGCTGTTTTTT | CASSQPSLAGANTGELFF
NA | TRBJ1-1 | TRBV7-2 | NA | TGTGCCAGCAGCTCCATACTACCAGGGCGAACTGAAGCTTTCTTT | CASSSILPGRTEAFF
TRBD2 | TRBJ2-5 | TRBV2 | NA | TGTGCCAGCAGGGCTAGACTAGCGGGACCGCTCGGAGAGACCCAGTACTTC | CASRARLAGPLGETQYF
NA | TRBJ1-1 | TRBV5-6 | NA | TGTGCCAGCAGGTTTGACTCTGAGGGTGAAGCTTTCTTT | CASRFDSEGEAFF
TRBD1 | TRBJ1-2 | TRBV5-1 | NA | TGCGCCAGCAATCCCACAACAGGGGCACGGGATGGCTACACCTTC | CASNPTTGARDGYTF
NA | TRBJ2-7 | TRBV9 | NA | TGTGCCAGCAGCGCCAATACAGGGCTATCCTACGAGCAGTACTTC | CASSANTGLSYEQYF
TRBD1 | TRBJ1-5 | TRBV19 | many | TGTGCCAGTACCCCGACAGGGGGTAGCAATCAGCCCCAGCATTTT | CASTPTGGSNQPQHF
TRBD2 | TRBJ2-5 | TRBV12-5 | NA | TGTGCTAGTGGTTTGATGGCGGGAGGCCCACGAGAGACCCAGTACTTC | CASGLMAGGPRETQYF
TRBD1 | TRBJ2-1 | TRBV19 | NA | TGTGCCAGTAGTATGGCCCCGGGGACAGGGGGTCTCAATGAGCAGTTCTTC | CASSMAPGTGGLNEQFF
NA | TRBJ2-7 | TRBV10-3 | NA | TGTGCCATCAGTGACGTGTTAGGGCCCCTGGGGAGCGAGCAGTACTTC | CAISDVLGPLGSEQYF
TRBD1 | TRBJ2-1 | TRBV11-2 | NA | TGTGCCAGCAGCTTAGTATTTGGGACAGGGTCCCACAATGAGCAGTTCTTC | CASSLVFGTGSHNEQFF
TRBD2 | TRBJ2-7 | TRBV6-5 | NA | TGTGCCAGCAGGCAAGCGGCGGGAGGCTCCTACGAGCAGTACTTC | CASRQAAGGSYEQYF